This T cell receptor beta chain is from a study of blood T cell repertoires in COVID-19. Under the authors' procedure: Nucleated cell counts were estimated from reference gene primer amplification. Repertoires were generated with immunoSEQ multiplex PCR, while TCRdb's copy carries only in-frame clones and drops some. The DNA gave D and trimming, while V, J and clone size come from that table. Of tens of thousands of clones in the sample, about 81% were seen once. The CDR3 sequence is 19 residues long. Germline CDR1 SGHRS, CDR2 YFSETQ. The ends lost 0 bases at V and 5 bases at J; junction bases unmatched: 13. This clone was seen only once.

The receptor's source is a human donor with acute or convalescent COVID-19. The donor label of this sample is uncertain. The sequenced material came from peripheral blood. The J gene is TRBJ2-2, the V gene TRBV5-1; 10 nucleotides agree with TRBD2. The chain's CDR3 is CASSLARASGGSGTGELFF. The CDR3 DNA is TGCGCCAGCAGCTTGGCTCGGGCTAGCGGGGGTTCTGGAACCGGGGAGCTGTTTTTT. The full variable domain, its missing parts supplied by reference TRBV5-1 and TRBJ2-2, is KAGVTQTPRYLIKTRGQQVTLSCSPISGHRSVSWYQQTPGQGLQFLFEYFSETQRNKGNFPGRFSGRQFSNSRSEMNVSTLELGDSALYLCASSLARASGGSGTGELFFGEGSRLTVL.